Listed below are T cell receptor beta chains from one sample, sequenced in a study of human T cells and chemical hapten exposure. TCRdb reprocessed the RACE reads with MiXCR, giving one entry per CDR3 protein. Of around 380,000 distinct CDR3 sequences in the sample, around 5.5% were seen once. Source: whole blood, taken in connection with sensitization to the hapten diphenylcyclopropenone (DPC). The receptor set was obtained from a woman younger than 35 with alopecia areata. Some clones in this sample may be carry-over from other donors' samples. The CDR3 runs from the conserved cysteine through the conserved F or W. D genes are given only for firm matches. Only part of the rows carry a size: once, few, many, or a class if the clone is expanded.

clone size	D gene	V gene	J gene	CDR3 protein	CDR3 DNA
many	-	TRBV7-2	TRBJ1-1	CASSLDLTEAFF	TGTGCCAGCAGCTTAGATCTCACTGAAGCTTTCTTT
-	-	TRBV5-4	TRBJ2-5	CASSLAPAGQETQYF	TGTGCCAGCAGCTTGGCCCCGGCAGGGCAAGAGACCCAGTACTTC
-	TRBD1	TRBV5-1	TRBJ2-1	CASSRGGAQFNEQFF	TGCGCCAGCAGCCGAGGGGGCGCCCAATTCAATGAGCAGTTCTTC
-	-	TRBV6-5	TRBJ2-4	CASSLSRTKNIQYF	TGTGCCAGCAGTCTCTCCCGGACCAAAAACATTCAGTACTTC
many	-	TRBV29-1	TRBJ2-1	CSVVRGGNEQFF	TGCAGCGTTGTCAGGGGAGGGAATGAGCAGTTCTTC
-	-	TRBV28	TRBJ1-4	CANSTAQDLNEKLFF	TGTGCCAACAGTACTGCCCAGGACCTGAATGAAAAACTGTTTTTT
many	-	TRBV7-2	TRBJ1-2	CASSLAGTPNYGYTF	TGTGCCAGCAGCTTAGCGGGGACTCCTAACTATGGCTACACCTTC
few	TRBD2	TRBV20-1	TRBJ2-3	CSAIEAGGRTDTQYF	TGCAGTGCTATTGAAGCGGGGGGCCGCACAGATACGCAGTATTTT
many	TRBD1	TRBV6-5	TRBJ1-1	CASTIGQGYTEAFF	TGTGCCAGCACCATAGGACAGGGCTACACTGAAGCTTTCTTT
few	-	TRBV13	TRBJ1-6	CASSLGKRGFSSPLHF	TGTGCCAGCAGCTTAGGCAAGCGGGGGTTCTCTTCACCCCTCCACTTT
many	TRBD1	TRBV10-3	TRBJ1-1	CAITPLTGGSEAFF	TGTGCCATCACGCCTTTGACAGGGGGTAGTGAAGCTTTCTTT
-	TRBD1	TRBV6-2/TRBV6-3	TRBJ2-7	CASSRTGGEDEQYF	TGTGCCAGCAGTCGGACAGGGGGCGAAGACGAGCAGTACTTC
few	-	TRBV7-9	TRBJ2-7	CASSPLPWGREGYEQYF	TGTGCCAGCAGCCCACTCCCTTGGGGTCGCGAGGGTTACGAGCAGTACTTC
-	TRBD1	TRBV28	TRBJ2-7	CASSLTGGSYEQYF	TGTGCCAGCAGTTTAACAGGGGGTTCCTACGAGCAGTACTTC
many	-	TRBV10-3	TRBJ2-1	CAISEFSTYNEQFF	TGTGCCATCAGTGAGTTCTCCACCTACAATGAGCAGTTCTTC
-	TRBD1	TRBV27	TRBJ1-6	CASRPGQRNSPLHF	TGTGCCAGCAGACCGGGACAGAGAAATTCACCCCTCCACTTT
-	TRBD2	TRBV12-3/TRBV12-4	TRBJ2-3	CASSSTGLVRADTQYF	TGTGCCAGCAGTTCGACCGGACTAGTCCGGGCAGATACGCAGTATTTT
many	-	TRBV6-2/TRBV6-3	TRBJ1-1	CASKEVGESTEAFF	TGTGCCAGCAAGGAGGTGGGGGAGAGCACTGAAGCTTTCTTT
few	TRBD1	TRBV6-5	TRBJ1-5	CATRDRGGQPQHF	TGTGCCACCAGGGACAGGGGCGGACAGCCCCAGCATTTT
few	-	TRBV5-1	TRBJ2-1	CASSSEPDQDEQFF	TGCGCCAGCAGCTCCGAACCGGACCAAGATGAGCAGTTCTTC
-	-	TRBV7-2	TRBJ2-5	CASSLNPSPEAQYF	TGTGCCAGCAGCTTAAACCCTTCCCCGGAGGCCCAGTACTTC
few	TRBD2	TRBV4-3	TRBJ2-1	CASSQDRIAGGLSSSYNEQFF	TGCGCCAGCAGCCAAGATCGAATAGCGGGGGGCCTATCGAGCTCCTACAATGAGCAGTTCTTC
few	TRBD1	TRBV23-1	TRBJ2-2	CASSPKGGRHGELFF	TGCGCCAGCAGTCCCAAAGGGGGCCGGCACGGGGAGCTGTTTTTT
many	TRBD1	TRBV5-1	TRBJ2-3	CASSHGQGADTQYF	TGCGCCAGCAGCCACGGACAGGGCGCAGATACGCAGTATTTT
few	-	TRBV5-8	TRBJ2-7	CASSVTFPGPQYF	TGTGCCAGCAGCGTGACTTTTCCAGGGCCCCAGTACTTC
many	TRBD1	TRBV6-5	TRBJ1-4	CASSYGTGGAKLFF	TGTGCCAGCAGTTACGGAACAGGGGGCGCAAAACTGTTTTTT
many	TRBD1	TRBV25-1	TRBJ1-5	CASSEGTGGGMGNQPQHF	TGTGCCAGCAGTGAGGGGACAGGGGGCGGAATGGGCAATCAGCCCCAGCATTTT
once	-	TRBV9	TRBJ2-3	CARSAEGTTDTQYF	TGTGCCAGGAGCGCGGAAGGTACCACAGATACGCAGTATTTT
many	TRBD1	TRBV7-8	TRBJ2-5	CASSVGTDQETQYF	TGTGCCAGCAGCGTAGGGACAGATCAAGAGACCCAGTACTTC
many	-	TRBV3-1	TRBJ2-1	CATTRDGRLNEQFF	TGTGCCACCACACGCGATGGACGACTTAATGAGCAGTTCTTC
many	-	TRBV6-2/TRBV6-3	TRBJ1-1	CASFDEVTEAFF	TGTGCCAGCTTTGACGAGGTCACTGAAGCTTTCTTT
few	-	TRBV29-1	TRBJ1-1	CSAGRGPVNTEAFF	TGCAGCGCTGGACGGGGCCCCGTGAACACTGAAGCTTTCTTT
-	TRBD2	TRBV18	TRBJ2-3	CASSPPASGGMDTQYF	TGTGCCAGCTCACCACCTGCTAGCGGGGGAATGGATACGCAGTATTTT
-	TRBD1	TRBV3-1	TRBJ1-1	CASSQGDRVSEAFF	TGTGCCAGCAGCCAAGGGGACAGGGTTTCTGAAGCTTTCTTT
-	TRBD2	TRBV11-3	TRBJ2-1	CASSLGLAGGKDNEQFF	TGTGCCAGCAGCTTAGGATTAGCGGGGGGAAAGGACAATGAGCAGTTCTTC
-	TRBD1	TRBV7-2	TRBJ1-1	CASSLAPRTGMSEAFF	TGTGCCAGCAGCTTAGCTCCCCGGACAGGGATGAGTGAAGCTTTCTTT
-	TRBD2	TRBV27	TRBJ2-7	CASSLSGSGGASSYEQYF	TGTGCCAGCAGTTTATCGGGTAGCGGGGGGGCCTCGTCCTACGAGCAGTACTTC
-	-	TRBV7-2	TRBJ2-4	CASRSASAKNIQYF	TGTGCCAGCAGAAGCGCTTCAGCCAAAAACATTCAGTACTTC
few	-	TRBV6-1	TRBJ1-1	CASSDTWDDTEAFF	TGTGCCAGCAGTGACACCTGGGACGATACTGAAGCTTTCTTT
few	-	TRBV27	TRBJ2-5	CASSLFPHSTQYF	TGTGCCAGCAGTTTGTTTCCACACTCGACCCAGTACTTC
-	-	TRBV2	TRBJ2-1	CASSYFSAGGGGEQFF	TGTGCCAGCAGTTATTTCTCCGCAGGGGGAGGAGGTGAGCAGTTCTTC
many	-	TRBV29-1	TRBJ1-1	CSVPSNVNTEAFF	TGCAGCGTGCCATCCAACGTGAACACTGAAGCCTTCTTT
-	TRBD1	TRBV7-6	TRBJ1-1	CASSPQDRGGTEAFF	TGTGCCAGCAGCCCCCAAGACAGGGGAGGAACTGAAGCTTTCTTT
many	-	TRBV4-2	TRBJ2-1	CASRLGQGNEQFF	TGTGCCAGCAGACTAGGGCAGGGCAATGAGCAGTTCTTC
-	TRBD2	TRBV7-2	TRBJ2-1	CASSHPSGRGSSYNEQFF	TGTGCCAGCAGTCACCCCTCCGGGCGGGGGTCCTCATACAATGAGCAGTTCTTC
many	TRBD2	TRBV7-8	TRBJ2-3	CASSLPGGWYF	TGTGCCAGCAGCTTACCGGGGGGGTGGTATTTT
few	-	TRBV12-3/TRBV12-4	TRBJ2-2	CASSRTYTGELFF	TGTGCCAGCAGTCGAACATACACCGGGGAGCTGTTTTTT
few	-	TRBV12-3/TRBV12-4	TRBJ2-7	CASSTRATSSEQYF	TGTGCCAGCAGTACGCGGGCGACAAGCTCCGAGCAGTACTTC
few	-	TRBV6-4	TRBJ1-5	CASSETGFVQPQHF	TGTGCCAGCAGTGAAACGGGGTTCGTTCAGCCCCAGCATTTT
-	-	TRBV7-2	TRBJ2-7	CASSLQITYEQYF	TGTGCCAGCAGCTTACAGATTACCTACGAGCAGTACTTC
-	TRBD2	TRBV4-2	TRBJ2-3	CASSQQSGGASTDTQYF	TGTGCCAGCAGCCAACAAAGCGGGGGGGCTAGCACAGATACGCAGTATTTT
many	-	TRBV18	TRBJ2-3	CASSPTPTDTQYF	TGTGCCAGCTCGCCCACCCCGACAGATACGCAGTATTTT
many	-	TRBV6-1	TRBJ1-5	CASSERGNQPQHF	TGTGCCAGCAGTGAAAGGGGCAATCAGCCCCAGCATTTT
-	TRBD1	TRBV6-2/TRBV6-3	TRBJ1-6	CASSRTGVNSPLHF	TGTGCCAGCAGTCGGACAGGGGTGAATTCACCCCTCCACTTT
few	TRBD2	TRBV6-5	TRBJ2-5	CASSYGRGEETQYF	TGTGCCAGCAGTTACGGGCGGGGGGAAGAGACCCAGTACTTC
many	-	TRBV20-1	TRBJ2-3	CSATSSSTDTQYF	TGCAGTGCTACGTCTAGTAGCACAGATACGCAGTATTTT
many	TRBD2	TRBV6-2/TRBV6-3	TRBJ2-1	CASSYHTSGGAGEQFF	TGTGCCAGCAGTTACCACACTAGCGGGGGGGCCGGTGAGCAGTTCTTC